The 21 T cell receptor beta chains in this list originate from one sample, sequenced in a study of blood T cell repertoires in COVID-19. Data came from immunoSEQ multiplex PCR; TCRdb stores just in-frame clones and leaves some out. Of 150,000 to 200,000 clones listed, approximately 85% are singletons. The sample comprised peripheral blood. These receptor sequences come from a woman aged 50 to 65 with COVID-19, enrolled during active disease.

This chain joins TRBV11-3 and TRBJ2-3; 8 nucleotides align to TRBD2. Losses at the gene ends were 5 bases for V and 1 base for J; bases not matched to a gene: 8. CDR1 is SGHNT, CDR2 YENEEA, per germline. The CDR3 length is 16 residues. The CDR3 loop reads CASSPRAGAGTDTQYF. CDR3 bases: TGTGCCAGCAGCCCAAGAGCGGGGGCGGGCACAGATACGCAGTATTTT.

This chain joins TRBV11-2 and TRBJ2-1; the match to TRBD1 covers 7 bases. The CDR3 is 14 residues long. The ends lost 3 bases at V and 9 bases at J; junction bases unmatched: 8. Per the germline V gene, CDR1 is SGHAT and CDR2 is FQNNGV. The DNA of the CDR3 is TGTGCCAGCAGCTTCAACTCAGGGGGAACTGAGCAGTTCTTC. Translated, it gives CASSFNSGGTEQFF.

This chain uses TRBV6-4 with TRBJ2-2; 12 nucleotides agree with TRBD2. CDR3 size: 16 residues. Per the germline V gene, CDR1 is MRHNA and CDR2 is SNTAGT. Losses at the gene ends were 6 bases for V and 6 bases for J; bases not matched to a gene: 8. The CDR3 loop reads CASSPTSGGSSGELFF. DNA for the CDR3: TGTGCCAGCAGCCCGACTAGCGGGGGAAGTTCCGGGGAGCTGTTTTTT.

This sequence joins TRBV5-1 and TRBJ1-2; tentatively, D is TRBD1 (5 bases). The CDR3 loop spans 13 amino acids. Trimming pared 4 bases from V and 2 bases from J, leaving 9 bases between. Germline CDR1 and CDR2: SGHRS and YFSETQ. The CDR3 region is CASSPTENYGYTF. For the CDR3, the DNA is TGCGCCAGCAGCCCGACAGAAAACTATGGCTACACCTTC. Full variable domain (rest looked up from reference TRBV5-1 and TRBJ1-2): KAGVTQTPRYLIKTRGQQVTLSCSPISGHRSVSWYQQTPGQGLQFLFEYFSETQRNKGNFPGRFSGRQFSNSRSEMNVSTLELGDSALYLCASSPTENYGYTFGSGTRLTVV.

The V call is TRBV2, the J call TRBJ1-5; no clear D. CDR3 length: 14 amino acids. CDR1 is SNHLY, CDR2 FYNNEI, per germline. Trimming removed 3 bases from V and 7 bases from J, with 13 bases in between. The CDR3 DNA reads as TGTGCCAGCAGTGATGTGGCAGCGGAGCAGCCCCAGCATTTT. Encoded protein: CASSDVAAEQPQHF.

J is TRBJ2-7 and V is TRBV11-2; TRBD1 aligns across 8 bases. Trimming cost V 5 bases and J 4 bases; bases outside gene matches: 7. The CDR3 is made up of 14 amino acids. Per the germline V gene, CDR1 is SGHAT and CDR2 is FQNNGV. CDR3 DNA: TGTGCCAGCAGCGCCGGGACAGGCCCTTACGAGCAGTACTTC. Residues: CASSAGTGPYEQYF.

The rearrangement joins TRBV2 to TRBJ2-6; D is unclear. From germline, CDR1 is SNHLY and CDR2 FYNNEI. This CDR3 has 15 residues. Deletions cut 5 bases from V and 1 base from J, with 9 bases between. The CDR3 DNA follows: TGTGCCAGCAGTCCCGTGACATCTGGGGCCAACGTCCTGACTTTC. Translation: CASSPVTSGANVLTF. Complete variable domain (other parts from reference TRBV2 and TRBJ2-6): EPEVTQTPSHQVTQMGQEVILRCVPISNHLYFYWYRQILGQKVEFLVSFYNNEISEKSEIFDDQFSVERPDGSNFTLKIRSTKLEDSAMYFCASSPVTSGANVLTFGAGSRLTVL.

CDR3 nucleotide sequence: TGTGCCAGCGGAAGTAACAGGGACATAGAGACCCAGTACTTC. Its translation: CASGSNRDIETQYF. The chain links TRBV28 to TRBJ2-5; perhaps TRBD1 as D (6 bases). Trimming pared 8 bases from V and 4 bases from J, leaving 17 bases between. The CDR3 runs 14 residues. Germline assignment: CDR1 MDHEN and CDR2 SYDVKM.

The chain is built from TRBV19 and TRBJ2-5; D possibly corresponds to TRBD1 (5 bases). The V end was cut by 3 bases, the J end by 0 bases, with 11 bases between. Per the germline V gene, CDR1 is LNHDA and CDR2 is SQIVND (reference sequence). The CDR3 loop spans 15 amino acids. Here the CDR3 DNA reads TGTGCCAGTAGTATCATTTGGACAAACCAAGAGACCCAGTACTTC. The encoded protein is CASSIIWTNQETQYF.

The chain uses TRBV6-6 and TRBJ1-1, with a tentative D call TRBD1 (5 bases). The CDR3 has 14 amino acids. Trimming took 6 bases from V and 0 from J, leaving 11 bases between them. Germline V gene sequence: CDR1 MNHNY, CDR2 SVGAGI (reference sequence). CDR3: CASSRDLMNTEAFF. The CDR3 DNA reads TGTGCCAGCAGCCGGGACTTAATGAACACTGAAGCTTTCTTT.

As to this clone: A read error may produce the germline difference seen at one junction end. V and J are TRBV4-2 and TRBJ2-3; TRBD1 matches at 8 bases. CDR3 size: 17 residues. CDR1 LGHNA and CDR2 YNFKEQ come from the germline V gene. The CDR3 nucleotides read TGTGCCAGCAGCCAAGAATCACACCGGGACAGGCGCACAGATATGTGTTTT. It specifies CASSQESHRDRRTDMCF.

V and J are TRBV15 and TRBJ1-2, with a weak D call TRBD1 (6 bases). Germline-derived CDR1 and CDR2 are LNHNV and YYDKDF (reference sequence). This CDR3 region has 16 residues. Deletions cut 2 bases from V and 3 bases from J, with 16 bases between. CDR3 DNA sequence: TGTGCCACCAGCAGAAACCGGGACACTTCCTACTATGGCTACACCTTC. Protein product: CATSRNRDTSYYGYTF.

The chain has TRBV12-5 and TRBJ2-7, with a tentative D call TRBD2 (6 bases). The CDR3 has 16 residues. Trimming stripped 1 base from V and 0 bases from J, with 13 bases between. CDR1 is LGHNT, CDR2 FRNRAP, per germline. This chain's CDR3 is CASGLEEGLPSYEQYF. The CDR3 region has the DNA TGTGCTAGTGGTTTGGAGGAGGGCCTCCCCTCCTACGAGCAGTACTTC. Filled out from reference TRBV12-5 and TRBJ2-7, the complete variable domain reads DARVTQTPRHKVTEMGQEVTMRCQPILGHNTVFWYRQTMMQGLELLAYFRNRAPLDDSGMPKDRFSAEMPDATLATLKIQPSEPRDSAVYFCASGLEEGLPSYEQYFGPGTRLTVT.

The sample holds a few counts of this clone. The CDR3 coding sequence is TGTGCCAGCAGCCCGGGGTTAGCGGGCTACAATGAGCAGTTCTTC. Amino acids: CASSPGLAGYNEQFF. V gene TRBV3-1 (or the pseudogene TRBV3-2) combines with J gene TRBJ2-1; 7 bases line up with TRBD2. Germline-derived CDR1 and CDR2 are LGHDT and YNNKEL (reference sequence). V was clipped by 4 bases and J by 3 bases; unmatched bases: 6. This CDR3 contains 15 residues.

This clone was picked up a small number of times. This chain joins TRBV6-5 and TRBJ2-1, with D tentatively TRBD1 (6 bases). Germline loops: CDR1 MNHEY, CDR2 SVGAGI. The CDR3 covers 16 residues. The V and J ends lost 0 bases and 7 bases respectively, with 16 bases between them. The CDR3 sequence: CASSYSTGLPINEQFF. CDR3 DNA: TGTGCCAGCAGTTACTCGACAGGTCTACCTATTAATGAGCAGTTCTTC.

The V and J genes are TRBV7-2 and TRBJ1-3; D perhaps matches TRBD1 (6 bases). Germline-derived CDR1 and CDR2 are SGHTA and FQGNSA. V was pared by 6 bases and J by 6 bases, with 18 bases between. The CDR3 has 15 amino acids. The CDR3 DNA sequence: TGTGCCAGCAGAATCACACAGGGTGGCCCAAACACCATATATTTT. It codes for CASRITQGGPNTIYF.

This sequence joins TRBV18 and TRBJ2-7; 7 nucleotides match TRBD1. Germline assignment: CDR1 KGHSH and CDR2 LQKENI. The CDR3 totals 16 residues. V dropped 3 bases and J dropped 4; count of bases not matched to a gene: 12. The CDR3 DNA sequence: TGTGCCAGCTCACCGACCCTTGGACAGGTGGCTTACGAGCAGTACTTC. It codes for CASSPTLGQVAYEQYF.

The gene calls are TRBV6-6 and TRBJ2-1, with D maybe TRBD2 (7 bases). CDR1 MNHNY and CDR2 SVGAGI come from the germline V gene (reference sequence). This CDR3 comprises 13 residues. With 11 bases removed from V and 3 bases from J, the gap between germline ends came to 14 bases. The CDR3 DNA follows: TGTGCCGGGGGGGCAGGCCTCTACAATGAGCAGTTCTTC. This codes for CAGGAGLYNEQFF.

The chain carries TRBV3-1 (or the pseudogene TRBV3-2) and TRBJ2-1, with 10 bases lining up with TRBD2. J was trimmed by 4 bases and V by 2 bases; bases with no gene match: 5. This CDR3 spans 16 amino acids. Germline V lookup: CDR1 LGHDT, CDR2 YNNKEL (reference sequence). CDR3 protein: CASSQLAGVSYNEQFF. The CDR3 bases are TGTGCCAGCAGCCAACTAGCGGGGGTTTCGTACAATGAGCAGTTCTTC.

Only one count was recorded for this clone. The chain has TRBV2 and TRBJ1-1; D possibly corresponds to TRBD1 (5 bases). The CDR3 consists of 13 residues. V was cut by 5 bases and J by 1 base, with 8 bases left in between. The V gene's germline CDR1 is SNHLY and CDR2 FYNNEI. The CDR3 DNA sequence: TGTGCCAGCAGTTCTACAGGGAACACTGAAGCTTTCTTT. As protein: CASSSTGNTEAFF. The full variable domain, rest sourced from reference TRBV2 and TRBJ1-1, is EPEVTQTPSHQVTQMGQEVILRCVPISNHLYFYWYRQILGQKVEFLVSFYNNEISEKSEIFDDQFSVERPDGSNFTLKIRSTKLEDSAMYFCASSSTGNTEAFFGQGTRLTVV.

This clone was detected only once. The J gene is TRBJ1-1, the V gene TRBV30; TRBD1 aligns across 8 bases. Germline-derived CDR1 and CDR2 are GTSNPN and SVGIG (reference sequence). The CDR3 totals 15 residues. The junction had 6 bases not matched to a gene; V was cut back by 2 bases and J by 1 base. In DNA, the CDR3 is TGTGCCTGGAGTTTCTCAGACAGGGGGAACACTGAAGCTTTCTTT. Translated: CAWSFSDRGNTEAFF.